The rows below give T cell receptor beta chains drawn from one sample of a study of CD8 T cells in ankylosing spondylitis. TCRdb ran MiXCR on the 5' RACE reads and lists one entry per CDR3 protein. The sample includes 130,000 to 150,000 distinct CDR3 sequences, approximately 8.4% of them seen just once. The sample taken for sequencing was synovial fluid, either unsorted or a sorted T cell fraction (not recorded which). These receptors came from a male donor with ankylosing spondylitis. Both conserved end residues are part of each CDR3. D genes are given only for firm matches. A clone size is listed for some rows: how often the clone was seen (once, few, many), or a class if it is expanded.

NA	TRBV4-3	NA	TRBJ1-4	TGCGCCAGCAGACTTACAGGGACGTCGATGAAAAAACTGTTTTTT	CASRLTGTSMKKLFF
NA	TRBV20-1	few	TRBJ2-2	TGCAGTGCCCAGACTCATTTGAACACCGGGGAGCTGTTTTTT	CSAQTHLNTGELFF
TRBD1	TRBV7-7	many	TRBJ2-2	TGTGCTAGCAGTACAGGGGAGAGGGAGCTGTTTTTT	CASSTGERELFF
TRBD1	TRBV6-5	NA	TRBJ1-1	TGTGCCAGCAACAGGGACAGCACTGAAGCTTTCTTT	CASNRDSTEAFF
TRBD2	TRBV7-9	many	TRBJ2-1	TGTGCCAGCAGCTCAGTTGGGACTAGCCACAATGAGCAGTTCTTC	CASSSVGTSHNEQFF
NA	TRBV29-1	many	TRBJ1-2	TGCAGCGTTGTGTTGCAGGGCGGCTATGGCTACACCTTC	CSVVLQGGYGYTF
NA	TRBV20-1	few	TRBJ2-2	TGCAGTGCTAGAGCCCCGCTAGCGCCCGGGGAGCTGTTTTTT	CSARAPLAPGELFF
TRBD2	TRBV11-1	few	TRBJ2-1	TGTGCCAGCAGCCGCCCTAGCGGCTACAATGAGCAGTTCTTC	CASSRPSGYNEQFF
NA	TRBV7-2	many	TRBJ2-7	TGTGCCAGCAGCTTAGATTCCCAGGGGAGGTACGAGCAGTACTTC	CASSLDSQGRYEQYF
NA	TRBV9	NA	TRBJ2-2	TGTGCCAGCAGCGTCGGACAGACGAACACCGGGGAGCTGTTTTTT	CASSVGQTNTGELFF
TRBD1	TRBV18	many	TRBJ2-7	TGTGCCAGCTCACCAAGGGCAGGACAGGGACCGAACGACGAGCAGTACTTC	CASSPRAGQGPNDEQYF
NA	TRBV20-1	few	TRBJ1-2	TGCAGTGCTAGAGAGGTCGAGGAGGGCTACACCTTC	CSAREVEEGYTF
NA	TRBV27	NA	TRBJ2-7	TGTGCCAGCAAGTCCCTTAGGGGAAGTTACGAGCAGTACTTC	CASKSLRGSYEQYF
NA	TRBV6-5	many	TRBJ2-5	TGTGCCAGCGGGGATCGTAAAGAGACCCAGTACTTC	CASGDRKETQYF
NA	TRBV11-3	few	TRBJ2-3	TGTGCCAGCAGCTACCGGGGGTCAGATACGCAGTATTTT	CASSYRGSDTQYF
TRBD1	TRBV3-1	NA	TRBJ2-7	TGTGCCAGCAGCCAAGACCCTATGTCGGGACAGGGAAAAAACCTTTACGAGCAGTACTTC	CASSQDPMSGQGKNLYEQYF
NA	TRBV24-1	many	TRBJ2-5	TGTGCCACCAGTGTGACTGGGGGGGAGACCCAGTACTTC	CATSVTGGETQYF
NA	TRBV6-1	many	TRBJ1-2	TGTGCCAGCAGTCCCAGGGGTTTTTACTATGGCTACACCTTC	CASSPRGFYYGYTF
NA	TRBV7-2	many	TRBJ1-2	TGTGCCAGCAGTCGTGACAGGAGAAATGGCTACACCTTC	CASSRDRRNGYTF
NA	TRBV20-1	many	TRBJ2-2	TGCAGTGCTAGGGGCGCGTTGAACACCGGGGAGCTGTTTTTT	CSARGALNTGELFF
NA	TRBV6-1	few	TRBJ2-7	TGTGCCACTTGGGGCGTGGAAGGGTCGCGGGAGCAGTACTTC	CATWGVEGSREQYF
NA	TRBV7-9	many	TRBJ2-5	TGTGCCAGCAGCCATACTCAGATACAAGAGACCCAGTACTTC	CASSHTQIQETQYF